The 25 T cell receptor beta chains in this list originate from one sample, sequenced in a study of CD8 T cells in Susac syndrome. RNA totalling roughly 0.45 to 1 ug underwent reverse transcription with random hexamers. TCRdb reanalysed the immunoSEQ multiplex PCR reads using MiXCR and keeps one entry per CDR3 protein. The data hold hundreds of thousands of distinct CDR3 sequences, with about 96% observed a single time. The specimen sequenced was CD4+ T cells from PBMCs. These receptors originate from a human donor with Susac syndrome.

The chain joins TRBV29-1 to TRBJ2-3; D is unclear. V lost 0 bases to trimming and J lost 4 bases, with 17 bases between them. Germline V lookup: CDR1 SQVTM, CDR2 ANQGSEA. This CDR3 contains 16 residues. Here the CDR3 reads CSVEDLPGIPADTQYF. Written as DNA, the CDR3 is TGCAGCGTTGAAGATCTTCCAGGCATCCCAGCAGATACGCAGTATTTT.

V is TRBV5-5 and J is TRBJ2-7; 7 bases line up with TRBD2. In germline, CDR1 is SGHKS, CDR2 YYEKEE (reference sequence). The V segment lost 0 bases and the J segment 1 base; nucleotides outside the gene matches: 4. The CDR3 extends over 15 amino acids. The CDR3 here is CASSLGGSASYEQYF. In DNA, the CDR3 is TGTGCCAGCAGCTTGGGCGGGAGCGCATCCTACGAGCAGTACTTC.

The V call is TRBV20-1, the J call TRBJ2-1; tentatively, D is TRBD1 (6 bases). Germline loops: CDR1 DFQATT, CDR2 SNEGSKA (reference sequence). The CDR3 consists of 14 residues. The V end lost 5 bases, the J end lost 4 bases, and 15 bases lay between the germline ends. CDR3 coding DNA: TGCAGTGCTCCCAAGACAGGAATTTACAATGAGCAGTTCTTC. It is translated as CSAPKTGIYNEQFF.

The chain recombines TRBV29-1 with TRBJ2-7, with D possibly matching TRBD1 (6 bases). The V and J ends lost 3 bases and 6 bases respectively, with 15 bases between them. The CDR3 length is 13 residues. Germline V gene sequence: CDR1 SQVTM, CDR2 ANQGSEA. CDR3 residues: CSVDGENRAEQYF. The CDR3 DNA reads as TGCAGCGTTGATGGGGAAAACAGGGCCGAGCAGTACTTC.

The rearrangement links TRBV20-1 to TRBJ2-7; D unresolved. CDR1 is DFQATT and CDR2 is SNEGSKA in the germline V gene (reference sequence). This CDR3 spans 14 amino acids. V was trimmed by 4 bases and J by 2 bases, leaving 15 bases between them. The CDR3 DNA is TGCAGTGCTACTACGGTCCAAGTCCCCTACGAGCAGTACTTC. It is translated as CSATTVQVPYEQYF.

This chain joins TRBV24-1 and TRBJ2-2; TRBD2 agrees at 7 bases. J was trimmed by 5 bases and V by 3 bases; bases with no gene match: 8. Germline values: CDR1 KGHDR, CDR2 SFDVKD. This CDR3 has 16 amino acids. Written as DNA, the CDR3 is TGTGCCACCAGTGATCCTCCGGGGGGAGGAACCGGGGAGCTGTTTTTT. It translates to CATSDPPGGGTGELFF.

The CDR3 DNA reads as TGCAGCGTTGTGAGGCAGGGGAGGGCGTACGAGCAGTACTTC. Protein: CSVVRQGRAYEQYF. The V call is TRBV29-1, the J call TRBJ2-7; tentative D call: TRBD2 (7 bases). The CDR3 spans 14 residues. CDR1 and CDR2 from the germline V gene are SQVTM and ANQGSEA. V shed 4 bases and J shed 4 bases, with 17 bases lying between them.

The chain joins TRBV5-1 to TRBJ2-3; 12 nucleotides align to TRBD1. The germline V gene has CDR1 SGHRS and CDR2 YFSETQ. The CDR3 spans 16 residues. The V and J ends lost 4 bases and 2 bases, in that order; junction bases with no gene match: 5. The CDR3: CASSPGTGGFTDTQYF. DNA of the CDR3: TGCGCCAGCAGCCCCGGGACAGGGGGCTTCACAGATACGCAGTATTTT.

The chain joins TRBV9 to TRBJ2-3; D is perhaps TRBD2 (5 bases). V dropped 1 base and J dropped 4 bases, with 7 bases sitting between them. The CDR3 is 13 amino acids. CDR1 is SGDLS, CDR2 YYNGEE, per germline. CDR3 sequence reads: CASSVPGSDTQYF. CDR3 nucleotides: TGTGCCAGCAGCGTACCGGGGTCAGATACGCAGTATTTT.

CDR3 DNA sequence: TGTGCCTACGACAGGGGACTGAGCTCTGGAAACACCATATATTTT. Translation: CAYDRGLSSGNTIYF. The chain uses TRBV30 and TRBJ1-3; 8 bases are a match to TRBD1. The CDR3 has 15 residues. V dropped 7 bases and J dropped 0; count of bases not matched to a gene: 8. Germline V lookup: CDR1 GTSNPN, CDR2 SVGIG (reference sequence).

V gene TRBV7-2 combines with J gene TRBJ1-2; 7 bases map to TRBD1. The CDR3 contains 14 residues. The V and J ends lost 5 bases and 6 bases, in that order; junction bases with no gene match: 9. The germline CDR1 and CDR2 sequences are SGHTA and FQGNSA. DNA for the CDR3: TGTGCCAGCAGCATGGGACAGCCGGGGAATGGCTACACCTTC. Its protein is CASSMGQPGNGYTF. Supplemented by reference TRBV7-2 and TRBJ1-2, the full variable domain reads GAGVSQSPSNKVTEKGKDVELRCDPISGHTALYWYRQSLGQGLEFLIYFQGNSAPDKSGLPSDRFSAERTGGSVSTLTIQRTQQEDSAVYLCASSMGQPGNGYTFGSGTRLTVV.

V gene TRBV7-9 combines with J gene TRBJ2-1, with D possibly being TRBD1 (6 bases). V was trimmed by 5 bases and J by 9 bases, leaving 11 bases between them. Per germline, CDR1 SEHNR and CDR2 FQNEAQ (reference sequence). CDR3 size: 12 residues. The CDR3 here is CASSQQGSEQFF. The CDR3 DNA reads TGTGCCAGCAGCCAACAGGGAAGTGAGCAGTTCTTC.

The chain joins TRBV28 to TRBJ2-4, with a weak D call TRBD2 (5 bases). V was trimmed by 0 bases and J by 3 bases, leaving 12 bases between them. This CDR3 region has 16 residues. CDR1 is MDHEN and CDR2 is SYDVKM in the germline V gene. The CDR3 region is CASSLWGRRDKNIQYF. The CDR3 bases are TGTGCCAGCAGTTTATGGGGCCGTCGGGACAAAAACATTCAGTACTTC.

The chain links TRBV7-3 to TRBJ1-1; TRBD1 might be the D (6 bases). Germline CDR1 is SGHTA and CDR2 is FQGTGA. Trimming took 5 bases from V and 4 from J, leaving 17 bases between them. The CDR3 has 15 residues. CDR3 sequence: CASSAAGAESTEAFF. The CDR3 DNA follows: TGTGCCAGCAGCGCTGCAGGGGCGGAGAGCACTGAAGCTTTCTTT.

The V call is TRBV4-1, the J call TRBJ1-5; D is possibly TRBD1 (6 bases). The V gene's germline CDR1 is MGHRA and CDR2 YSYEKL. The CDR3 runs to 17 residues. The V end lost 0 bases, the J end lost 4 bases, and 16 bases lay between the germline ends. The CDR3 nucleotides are TGCGCCAGCAGCCAAGAGGGGGGGCAGGGGTTAAATCAGCCCCAGCATTTT. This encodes CASSQEGGQGLNQPQHF.

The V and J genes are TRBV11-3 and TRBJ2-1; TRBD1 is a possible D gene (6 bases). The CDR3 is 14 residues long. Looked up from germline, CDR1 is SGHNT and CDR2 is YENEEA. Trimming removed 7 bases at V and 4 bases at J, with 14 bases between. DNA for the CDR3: TGTGCCAGCAAGTCTTTAGGACAGTACAATGAGCAGTTCTTC. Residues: CASKSLGQYNEQFF. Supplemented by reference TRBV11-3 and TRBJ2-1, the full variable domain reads EAGVVQSPRYKIIEKKQPVAFWCNPISGHNTLYWYLQNLGQGPELLIRYENEEAVDDSQLPKDRFSAERLKGVDSTLKIQPAELGDSAVYLCASKSLGQYNEQFFGPGTRLTVL.

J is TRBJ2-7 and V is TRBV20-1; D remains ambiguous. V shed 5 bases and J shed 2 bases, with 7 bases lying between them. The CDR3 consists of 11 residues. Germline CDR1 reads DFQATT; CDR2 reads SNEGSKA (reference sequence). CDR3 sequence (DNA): TGCAGTGCTCGCGGAACCTACGAGCAGTACTTC. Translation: CSARGTYEQYF.

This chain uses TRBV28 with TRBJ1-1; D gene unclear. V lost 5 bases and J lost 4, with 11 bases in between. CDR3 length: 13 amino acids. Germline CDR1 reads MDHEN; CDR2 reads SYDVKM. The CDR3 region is CASSLTQPTEAFF. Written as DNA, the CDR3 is TGTGCCAGCAGTCTAACCCAGCCCACTGAAGCTTTCTTT.

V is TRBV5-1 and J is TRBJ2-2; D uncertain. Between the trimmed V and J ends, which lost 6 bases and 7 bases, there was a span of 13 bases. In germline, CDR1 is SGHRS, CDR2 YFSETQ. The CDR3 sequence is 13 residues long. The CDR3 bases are TGCGCCAGCACCCTTGGTACTATCGGGGAGCTGTTTTTT. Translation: CASTLGTIGELFF.

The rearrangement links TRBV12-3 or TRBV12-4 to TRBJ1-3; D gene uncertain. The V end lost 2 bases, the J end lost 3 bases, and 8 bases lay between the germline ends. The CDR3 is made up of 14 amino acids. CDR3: CASSLRAYGNTIYF. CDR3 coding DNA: TGTGCCAGCAGTTTAAGGGCGTATGGAAACACCATATATTTT.

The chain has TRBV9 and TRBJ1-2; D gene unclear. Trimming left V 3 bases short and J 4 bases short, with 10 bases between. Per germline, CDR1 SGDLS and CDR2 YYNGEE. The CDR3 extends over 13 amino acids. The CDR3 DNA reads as TGTGCCAGCAGCGCCGGACTGCCCTATGGCTACACCTTC. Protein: CASSAGLPYGYTF.

The CDR3 sequence: CSARGLELLEQYF. Here the CDR3 DNA reads TGCAGTGCTAGGGGACTAGAGTTGCTCGAGCAGTACTTC. The V gene is TRBV20-1, the J gene TRBJ2-7; 8 nucleotides line up with TRBD2. The V and J ends lost 3 bases and 6 bases, in that order; junction bases with no gene match: 7. This CDR3 contains 13 residues. CDR1 is DFQATT and CDR2 is SNEGSKA in the germline V gene (reference sequence).

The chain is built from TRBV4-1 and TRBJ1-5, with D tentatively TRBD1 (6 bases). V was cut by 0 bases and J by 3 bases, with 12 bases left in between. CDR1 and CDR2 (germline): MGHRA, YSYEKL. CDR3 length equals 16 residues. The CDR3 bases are TGCGCCAGCAGCCAAGAGGACAGAAGTTACAATCAGCCCCAGCATTTT. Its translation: CASSQEDRSYNQPQHF.

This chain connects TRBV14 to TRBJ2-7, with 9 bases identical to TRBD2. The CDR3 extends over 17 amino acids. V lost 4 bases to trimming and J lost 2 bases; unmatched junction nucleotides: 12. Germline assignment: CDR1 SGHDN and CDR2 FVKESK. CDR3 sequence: CASSRGGRTSATYEQYF. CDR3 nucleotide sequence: TGTGCCAGCAGCCGCGGCGGAAGGACTAGCGCCACCTACGAGCAGTACTTC.

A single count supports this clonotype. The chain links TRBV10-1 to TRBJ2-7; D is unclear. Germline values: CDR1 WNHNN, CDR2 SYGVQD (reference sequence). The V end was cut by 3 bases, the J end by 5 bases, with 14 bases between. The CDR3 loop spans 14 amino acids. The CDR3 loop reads CASSDFTLPHEQYF. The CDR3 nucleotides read TGCGCCAGCAGTGACTTTACCTTGCCCCACGAGCAGTACTTC.